This TCR beta chain was identified in a study of blood T cell repertoires in COVID-19 (dated by TCRdb to the early 2020s). Study-wide context: Samples covering the acute and convalescent phases of COVID-19 were provided by collaborators in the United States, Italy and Spain. The material from the prospective study consisted of cDNA or gDNA derived from T cells, B-cell-depleted T cells, or PBMCs. Deeply sampled blood TCRbeta repertoires from subjects exposed to, actively infected with, or recovered from COVID-19 were included in the dataset. The repertoires were released in a freely available public database meant as a resource for research on the immune response to SARS-CoV-2. Samples came from the ongoing ImmuneRACE study (first 160 participants) plus 1,254 subjects from 6 global collaborators. A de-identified subject ID, COVID-19 status, age in years and sex were almost always included in the sample metadata. Where available, HLA class I and class II types were taken from metadata supplied by the sample provider and were not determined by assay-based typing.

There are 16 amino acids in the CDR3, from cysteine to phenylalanine inclusive. Of all the DNA, just the CDR3 is kept, 48 bases in frame from base 1. CDR1 and CDR2, per the germline V gene (reference sequence), are LNHDA and SQIVND. Trimming removed 5 bases from V and 5 bases from J; the gene matches leave 12 bases unexplained. The immunoSEQ Assay, a bias-controlled multiplex PCR, was used to amplify TCRbeta CDR3 regions from genomic DNA. The study's own analysis went as follows. The number of nucleated cells in each sample was estimated by amplification of reference gene primers within the assay. To quantify the absolute abundance of each unique TCRbeta CDR3 rearrangement, sequence reads were collapsed and filtered. For each sample, productive Simpson clonality was calculated by taking the square root of Simpson's diversity index across productive rearrangements. TCRdb retrieved this table from immuneACCESS and kept in-frame rearrangements only. Not all clones are present; in checked studies, unresolved V genes account for under half, and no reason is known for the remainder. The V and J calls and clone size come from that table; D and trimming were worked out from the DNA. The sample records 55,000 to 70,000 clones, roughly 80% of which are singletons. Jointly, the top ten make up 9% to 10% of the sample.

Study-wide findings and limitations: Clinical and demographic metadata were provided uncurated, with the amount varying by source and participant.

The collaborating institutions used their own protocols to collect whole blood in K2EDTA tubes. Collaborator samples were shipped for TCRbeta analysis as frozen whole blood, isolated PBMCs, or DNA extracted from either sample type. To note about this clone: Its antigen is unknown. No base quality information exists; no much larger clone differs at one position.

The source material was peripheral blood. This clonotype originated in a woman aged 80 or older with acute or convalescent COVID-19. This sequence uses TRBV19 and TRBJ1-5, with 7 middle bases fitting TRBD1. The encoded CDR3 is CASSVNRGRGDQPQHF. The nucleotides are TGTGCCAGTAGTGTTAACAGGGGAAGAGGCGATCAGCCCCAGCATTTT.